Presented here are 9 T cell receptor beta chains from one specimen sequenced in a study of OX40 agonist ivuxolimab in advanced cancers. Library construction relied on the immunoSEQ multiplex PCR assay. TCRdb stores this immuneACCESS table with in-frame sequences only. Part of the clones is absent; in the studies checked, under half of the shortfall reflects unresolved V genes, and no reason is known for the rest. This sample gives approximately 100,000 clones in total; 90% of them show up just once. Over 0.3% of the sample is held by the ten biggest clonotypes. This material consisted of CD4+ or CD8+ T cells sorted from blood, taken in a trial of the OX40 agonist ivuxolimab. The origin of the receptors is an adult with an advanced solid tumor such as melanoma, head and neck, liver or kidney cancer.

The chain carries TRBV18 and TRBJ2-6; D remains unclear. The V end was cut by 0 bases, the J end by 1 base, with 10 bases between. The CDR3 has 17 amino acids. Germline CDR1 is KGHSH and CDR2 is LQKENI. The CDR3 DNA sequence: TGTGCCAGCTCACCACCAAAGTTGGCGTCTGGGGCCAACGTCCTGACTTTC. The encoded protein is CASSPPKLASGANVLTF.

This clone was found once. CDR3 in DNA: TGTGCCTGGAGTGTGCTAGCGGGAGGGCCCTTCTACTTC. This sequence encodes CAWSVLAGGPFYF. V usage is TRBV30 and J usage is TRBJ2-4, with 12 bases lining up with TRBD2. Germline lookup yields CDR1 GTSNPN and CDR2 SVGIG (reference sequence). This CDR3 has 13 residues. The junction had 7 bases not matched to a gene; V was cut back by 0 bases and J by 16 bases.

The chain employs TRBV28 and TRBJ1-5; D gene ambiguous. CDR3 length equals 12 residues. CDR1 and CDR2 from the germline V gene are MDHEN and SYDVKM. Trimming left V 3 bases short and J 5 bases short, with 5 bases between. CDR3 residues: CASSFPYQPQHF. The CDR3 DNA is TGTGCCAGCAGTTTCCCATATCAGCCCCAGCATTTT.

This clone was picked up one time. The chain has TRBV13 and TRBJ1-5; TRBD1 might be the D (5 bases). The CDR3 length is 11 residues. The germline gives CDR1 PRHDT, CDR2 FYEKMQ (reference sequence). V was pared by 8 bases and J by 9 bases, with 11 bases between. CDR3 in amino acids: CASDSFGPQHF. The CDR3 region has the DNA TGTGCCAGCGACAGCTTTGGGCCCCAGCATTTT.

The V call is TRBV6-1, the J call TRBJ2-6; D remains ambiguous. In germline, CDR1 is MNHNS, CDR2 SASEGT. This CDR3 spans 18 amino acids. V was pared by 2 bases and J by 0 bases, with 14 bases between. The CDR3 loop is CASSEIGGIGSGANVLTF. The CDR3 DNA reads TGTGCCAGCAGTGAAATAGGTGGGATAGGCTCTGGGGCCAACGTCCTGACTTTC.

The chain recombines TRBV18 with TRBJ2-7; 7 nucleotides align to TRBD2. V lost 6 bases and J lost 1; bases outside the gene matches: 12. Germline CDR1 KGHSH, CDR2 LQKENI. This CDR3 region has 16 residues. The CDR3 region is CASSNRVASGSYEQYF. The CDR3 DNA sequence: TGTGCCAGCTCTAACCGGGTGGCTAGCGGTTCCTACGAGCAGTACTTC.

The chain employs TRBV6-5 and TRBJ2-5; TRBD2 agrees at 8 bases. The CDR3 is 15 residues long. CDR1 is MNHEY and CDR2 is SVGAGI in the germline V gene. The ends lost 5 bases at V and 2 bases at J; junction bases unmatched: 7. CDR3 DNA: TGTGCCAGCAGTACCCCTAGACTAGCGCAAGAGACCCAGTACTTC. Its protein product is CASSTPRLAQETQYF.

The gene calls are TRBV9 and TRBJ2-7; possibly TRBD2 for D (6 bases). Germline V CDR1 and CDR2: SGDLS, YYNGEE. There are 13 residues in the CDR3. The V end was cut by 0 bases, the J end by 7 bases, with 11 bases between. CDR3 amino acids: CASSVGGGLEQYF. The CDR3 nucleotides read TGTGCCAGCAGCGTAGGTGGGGGACTTGAGCAGTACTTC.

The genes are TRBV27 and TRBJ1-5; TRBD1 might be the D (5 bases). Germline V gene sequence: CDR1 MNHEY, CDR2 SMNVEV (reference sequence). Deletions cut 7 bases from V and 0 bases from J, with 16 bases between. CDR3 length: 16 residues. The chain's CDR3 is CASTPTGAYSNQPQHF. CDR3 DNA sequence: TGTGCCAGCACCCCGACCGGGGCATATAGCAATCAGCCCCAGCATTTT.